What follows are 8 T cell receptor beta chains derived from one specimen sequenced in a study of T-cell reconstitution after alpha-beta-depleted transplantation in children. TCRbeta library construction was performed incorporating unique molecular identifiers. TCRdb passed the PCR reads through MiXCR, listing each CDR3 protein once. Of 600,000 or so distinct CDR3 sequences listed, 20% to 25% are singletons. The source material was PBMCs, mostly from graft donor cells, sampled 360 days after TCRalphabeta/CD19-depleted stem cell transplant. These receptors were taken from a boy younger than two who had a stem cell transplant for acute myeloid leukemia, so the T cells may come from the graft donor.

V gene TRBV27 combines with J gene TRBJ2-7, with TRBD1 as a possible D gene (5 bases). Germline V gene data show CDR1 as MNHEY and CDR2 as SMNVEV (reference sequence). V was clipped by 6 bases and J by 2 bases, with 20 bases between them. The CDR3 is 16 amino acids. CDR3 coding DNA: TGTGCCAGCAGCACAGGCCGGACATACAAACCCTACGAGCAGTACTTC. Its protein is CASSTGRTYKPYEQYF.

The chain combines TRBV11-2 with TRBJ2-7; D possibly corresponds to TRBD2 (5 bases). This CDR3 has 17 residues. Germline CDR1 reads SGHAT; CDR2 reads FQNNGV. Trimming cost V 5 bases and J 6 bases, with 26 bases left between them. CDR3 region: CASSRSGLYRTGGEQYV. The CDR3 coding sequence is TGTGCCAGCAGCCGATCAGGACTCTACCGTACCGGTGGCGAGCAGTACGTC.

There are many counts of this clonotype. This sequence joins TRBV29-1 and TRBJ2-1; a possible D gene is TRBD1 (6 bases). The V and J ends lost 5 bases and 7 bases respectively, with 9 bases between them. Germline V CDR1 and CDR2: SQVTM, ANQGSEA. The CDR3 runs 11 residues. CDR3 bases: TGCAGCGTTTGCAGGGGAAATGAGCAGTTCTTC. Translation gives CSVCRGNEQFF.

At least ten counts were recorded for this clonotype. Relative to the germline gene, one junction end is altered; a read error may explain this. The chain employs TRBV7-9 and TRBJ2-1; 7 positions match TRBD1. CDR1 and CDR2 from the germline V gene are SEHNR and FQNEAQ (reference sequence). The CDR3 is 12 residues long. The CDR3 DNA sequence: TGTGCCAGCAGTTTAGGGGGCGATGAGCAGTTCTTC. Translation: CASSLGGDEQFF. The full variable domain, its missing parts supplied by reference TRBV7-9 and TRBJ2-1, is DTGVSQNPRHKITKRGQNVTFRCDPISEHNRLYWYRQTLGQGPEFLTYFQNEAQLEKSRLLSDRFSAERPKGSFSTLEIQRTEQGDSAMYLCASSLGGDEQFFGPGTRLTVL.

This clonotype was detected ten times or more. V is TRBV20-1 and J is TRBJ2-2; tentative D call: TRBD1 (5 bases). The CDR3 has 11 residues. Trimming removed 5 bases at V and 9 bases at J, with 10 bases between. The germline gives CDR1 DFQATT, CDR2 SNEGSKA (reference sequence). The CDR3 nucleotides are TGCAGTGCTCTCAGGGTCCGGGAGCTGTTTTTT. Translating it yields CSALRVRELFF.

The chain combines TRBV7-9 with TRBJ2-7; 8 nucleotides align to TRBD1. This CDR3 contains 11 residues. V shed 3 bases, J shed 11 bases, and the junction held 3 bases outside the gene matches. Germline loops: CDR1 SEHNR, CDR2 FQNEAQ (reference sequence). As DNA, the CDR3 is TGTGCCAGCAGCTTTCTGGGACAGGAGTACTTC. Its protein product is CASSFLGQEYF.

The chain combines TRBV20-1 with TRBJ2-3; no clear D gene. The CDR3 has 14 amino acids. CDR1 and CDR2 from the germline V gene are DFQATT and SNEGSKA (reference sequence). With 4 bases removed from V and 4 bases from J, the gap between germline ends came to 15 bases. This CDR3 reads CSATKDGRPDTQYF. The CDR3 DNA reads as TGCAGTGCTACGAAGGACGGTAGGCCAGATACGCAGTATTTT.

The gene calls are TRBV6-2 or TRBV6-3 and TRBJ2-1; no firm D call. Germline V gene lookup returns CDR1 MNHEY and CDR2 SVGEGT. This CDR3 has 14 amino acids. The V end was cut by 7 bases, the J end by 3 bases, with 13 bases between. CDR3 sequence (DNA): TGTGCCAGCAAGAAGGACCTCATCTACAATGAGCAGTTCTTC. Translation gives CASKKDLIYNEQFF.